The 27 T cell receptor beta chains reported below all come from one sample, sequenced in a study of T-cell memory formation after mild COVID-19. TCRdb re-called the 5' RACE reads with MiXCR, one entry per CDR3 protein. The sample carries 250,000 to 300,000 distinct CDR3 sequences, approximately 15% recorded once. The sample consisted of PBMCs or a T cell subset sorted from them (not recorded which). The receptor set was obtained from a man aged 18 to 30 who had mild COVID-19 (a few samples of this study predate the infection). Cell type and time point are not known.

This chain joins TRBV9 and TRBJ2-2; maybe TRBD2 (5 bases). Between the trimmed V and J ends, which lost 4 bases and 7 bases, there was a span of 20 bases. CDR1 and CDR2 from the germline V gene are SGDLS and YYNGEE. This CDR3 comprises 16 residues. The CDR3 DNA follows: TGTGCCAGCAGCCCCGGACTGGAGGCCTGGGTCGGGGAGCTGTTTTTT. It translates to CASSPGLEAWVGELFF. Full variable domain (outside the CDR3, taken from reference TRBV9 and TRBJ2-2): DSGVTQTPKHLITATGQRVTLRCSPRSGDLSVYWYQQSLDQGLQFLIQYYNGEERAKGNILERFSAQQFPDLHSELNLSSLELGDSALYFCASSPGLEAWVGELFFGEGSRLTVL.

This clonotype showed up just a few times. The chain uses TRBV6-6 and TRBJ1-5; TRBD1 might be the D (6 bases). CDR1 MNHNY and CDR2 SVGAGI come from the germline V gene (reference sequence). This CDR3 is built from 16 residues. Trimming removed 4 bases from V and 1 base from J, with 14 bases in between. As DNA, the CDR3 is TGTGCCAGCAGTTTAAGGGGGAAGGGGAGCAATCAGCCCCAGCATTTT. Translation gives CASSLRGKGSNQPQHF.

This clonotype occurred a few times. The genes are TRBV5-1 and TRBJ2-1; D gene unclear. The germline gives CDR1 SGHRS, CDR2 YFSETQ. Trimming stripped 0 bases from V and 9 bases from J, with 16 bases between. This CDR3 spans 15 amino acids. CDR3 nucleotide sequence: TGCGCCAGCAGCTTGGAGTCTTGGCAGACTGGTGAGCAGTTCTTC. Amino acids: CASSLESWQTGEQFF.

This clonotype was counted only a few times. The J gene is TRBJ2-5, the V gene TRBV3-1; 7 nucleotides align to TRBD1. J gave up 5 bases and V 7 bases, and 13 bases lay outside the gene matches. There are 15 residues in the CDR3. Germline V gene sequence: CDR1 LGHDT, CDR2 YNNKEL (reference sequence). In DNA, the CDR3 is TGTGCCAGCAAAGGGGGCCCCGCACGGATTGAGACCCAGTACTTC. Amino acid sequence: CASKGGPARIETQYF.

The rearrangement joins TRBV7-6 to TRBJ1-1; D uncertain. This CDR3 has 16 amino acids. Trimming stripped 2 bases from V and 0 bases from J, with 13 bases between. Per germline, CDR1 SGHVS and CDR2 FNYEAQ. CDR3 loop: CASSLWLGDMNTEAFF. The CDR3 coding sequence is TGTGCCAGCAGCTTATGGTTAGGAGATATGAACACTGAAGCTTTCTTT.

This chain uses TRBV6-5 with TRBJ1-2, with TRBD1 matching 7 bases. Germline-derived CDR1 and CDR2 are MNHEY and SVGAGI. V was clipped by 6 bases and J by 7 bases; unmatched bases: 8. The CDR3 has 13 amino acids. CDR3 coding DNA: TGTGCCAGCAGACACACTCCAGGGGGTGGCTACACCTTC. It codes for CASRHTPGGGYTF.

This clonotype came up many times. The chain couples TRBV12-3 or TRBV12-4 to TRBJ2-2, with 8 bases fitting TRBD2. There are 21 residues in the CDR3. The V segment lost 2 bases and the J segment 0 bases; nucleotides outside the gene matches: 17. The CDR3 protein is CASSLRPRLATLLPNTGELFF. The CDR3 DNA reads as TGTGCCAGCAGTTTAAGACCGAGACTAGCGACCTTACTTCCGAACACCGGGGAGCTGTTTTTT.

This clonotype occurred a few times. In nucleotides, the CDR3 is TGTGCCAGCAGCTTTTCCGAGACAGGGGAATATGGCTACACCTTC. It translates to CASSFSETGEYGYTF. V and J are TRBV13 and TRBJ1-2, with 8 nucleotides matching TRBD1. With 3 bases clipped from V and 5 bases from J, the junction kept 8 bases outside the gene matches. CDR3 length: 15 residues. Germline values: CDR1 PRHDT, CDR2 FYEKMQ (reference sequence).

The chain links TRBV5-1 to TRBJ2-2, with D perhaps TRBD1 (6 bases). V lost 3 bases, J lost 2 bases, and 14 bases lay in between. This CDR3 comprises 16 residues. The germline CDR1 and CDR2 sequences are SGHRS and YFSETQ. The CDR3 protein is CASSSPRGINTGELFF. The CDR3 bases are TGCGCCAGCAGCTCCCCGAGGGGGATAAACACCGGGGAGCTGTTTTTT.

The CDR3 sequence is CASSQVGGAGELFF. CDR3 coding DNA: TGCGCCAGCAGCCAAGTCGGAGGGGCCGGGGAGCTGTTTTTT. V and J are TRBV4-1 and TRBJ2-2, with D tentatively TRBD2 (6 bases). CDR1 MGHRA and CDR2 YSYEKL come from the germline V gene. The CDR3 consists of 14 residues. V lost 1 base to trimming and J lost 6 bases, with 9 bases between them.

The sample holds many counts of this clonotype. The genes are TRBV5-5 and TRBJ1-5; the match to TRBD1 covers 8 bases. The CDR3 is 13 amino acids. The germline V gene encodes CDR1 SGHKS and CDR2 YYEKEE (reference sequence). After removal of 1 base from V and 6 bases from J, the junction contained 0 bases not matched to a gene. The CDR3 loop reads CASSLTGGQPQHF. The CDR3 DNA follows: TGTGCCAGCAGCTTGACAGGGGGTCAGCCCCAGCATTTT.

In its sample, this clonotype was seen many times. V is TRBV11-3 and J is TRBJ2-5; D call uncertain. V was clipped by 1 base and J by 2 bases, with 5 bases between them. Germline V gives CDR1 SGHNT, CDR2 YENEEA. This CDR3 has 13 residues. CDR3 DNA: TGTGCCAGCAGCTTAGCCGATCAAGAGACCCAGTACTTC. Amino acids: CASSLADQETQYF.

This clonotype was recorded a few times. The genes are TRBV11-2 and TRBJ2-1; 9 positions agree with TRBD2. The CDR3 extends over 17 amino acids. CDR1 and CDR2 from the germline V gene are SGHAT and FQNNGV. The V gene end was trimmed by 5 bases and the J gene end by 4 bases; junction bases not matched to a gene: 12. As DNA, the CDR3 is TGTGCCAGCAGCCTATGGGGAGCGGGGGGACTTTACAATGAGCAGTTCTTC. Translating gives CASSLWGAGGLYNEQFF. Filled out from reference TRBV11-2 and TRBJ2-1, the complete variable domain reads EAGVAQSPRYKIIEKRQSVAFWCNPISGHATLYWYQQILGQGPKLLIQFQNNGVVDDSQLPKDRFSAERLKGVDSTLKIQPAKLEDSAVYLCASSLWGAGGLYNEQFFGPGTRLTVL.

The chain is built from TRBV15 and TRBJ2-5, with no clear D. From germline, CDR1 is LNHNV and CDR2 YYDKDF (reference sequence). This CDR3 spans 12 amino acids. V lost 1 base, J lost 5 bases, and 5 bases lay in between. Here the CDR3 reads CATSRVGETQYF. The CDR3 DNA follows: TGTGCCACCAGCAGAGTGGGCGAGACCCAGTACTTC.

The V call is TRBV20-1, the J call TRBJ2-1; D unresolved. The CDR3 extends over 14 amino acids. CDR1 DFQATT and CDR2 SNEGSKA come from the germline V gene (reference sequence). Trimming pared 5 bases from V and 6 bases from J, leaving 17 bases between. CDR3 amino acids: CSASYGVLGNEQFF. CDR3 coding DNA: TGCAGTGCTTCATATGGGGTACTGGGCAATGAGCAGTTCTTC.

This clonotype was observed a few times. The gene calls are TRBV4-1 and TRBJ2-5, with D uncertain. The CDR3 is 14 amino acids. V lost 0 bases, J lost 4 bases, and 9 bases lay in between. CDR1 is MGHRA and CDR2 is YSYEKL in the germline V gene. The CDR3 spells CASSQDSALETQYF. DNA for the CDR3: TGCGCCAGCAGCCAAGATTCGGCTCTAGAGACCCAGTACTTC.

The V gene is TRBV30, the J gene TRBJ2-7; D call uncertain. Germline CDR1 and CDR2: GTSNPN and SVGIG (reference sequence). CDR3 length equals 12 residues. Trimming left V 2 bases short and J 3 bases short, with 8 bases between. The CDR3 DNA reads TGTGCCTGGAGTATAGGCGGCTACGAGCAGTACTTC. This sequence encodes CAWSIGGYEQYF. Supplemented by reference TRBV30 and TRBJ2-7, the full variable domain reads SQTIHQWPATLVQPVGSPLSLECTVEGTSNPNLYWYRQAAGRGLQLLFYSVGIGQISSEVPQNLSASRPQDRQFILSSKKLLLSDSGFYLCAWSIGGYEQYFGPGTRLTVT.

This clonotype turned up a few times. The rearrangement links TRBV12-5 to TRBJ2-2; TRBD2 matches at 11 bases. With 11 bases clipped from V and 5 bases from J, the junction kept 10 bases outside the gene matches. Germline lookup yields CDR1 LGHNT and CDR2 FRNRAP. CDR3 length: 15 amino acids. The CDR3 reads CACSGGALRTGELFF. In nucleotides, the CDR3 is TGTGCTTGTAGCGGGGGGGCCCTAAGGACCGGGGAGCTGTTTTTT. The whole variable domain, remainder taken from reference TRBV12-5 and TRBJ2-2, is DARVTQTPRHKVTEMGQEVTMRCQPILGHNTVFWYRQTMMQGLELLAYFRNRAPLDDSGMPKDRFSAEMPDATLATLKIQPSEPRDSAVYFCACSGGALRTGELFFGEGSRLTVL.

This clonotype has a handful of counts. The rearrangement links TRBV29-1 to TRBJ1-2; D is unclear. Germline assignment: CDR1 SQVTM and CDR2 ANQGSEA. V was trimmed by 3 bases and J by 11 bases, leaving 19 bases between them. This CDR3 is built from 13 residues. Here the CDR3 reads CSVEVTPISGYTF. The CDR3 DNA follows: TGCAGCGTTGAGGTGACCCCTATTTCTGGTTACACCTTC.

The chain recombines TRBV4-3 with TRBJ2-7, with 8 bases identical to TRBD1. Germline CDR1 is LGHNA and CDR2 is YSLEER. With 5 bases clipped from V and 4 bases from J, the junction kept 10 bases outside the gene matches. The CDR3 spans 15 residues. The DNA for the CDR3 is TGCGCCAGCAGCGCTCACAGGGGGTTGGTTTACGAGCAGTACTTC. Translated, it gives CASSAHRGLVYEQYF.

This clonotype showed up just a few times. The gene calls are TRBV7-2 and TRBJ1-2; maybe TRBD1 (5 bases). The CDR3 totals 15 residues. CDR1 and CDR2 from the germline V gene are SGHTA and FQGNSA. The ends were cut back, 2 bases at V and 4 bases at J, with 14 bases in the middle. The CDR3 bases are TGTGCCAGCAGCTTACCCCCTCCCGGGGCCTATGGCTACACCTTC. Its protein product is CASSLPPPGAYGYTF.

The chain carries TRBV6-1 and TRBJ2-7; D call uncertain. CDR1 MNHNS and CDR2 SASEGT come from the germline V gene. CDR3 length: 12 amino acids. Trimming removed 3 bases at V and 11 bases at J, with 14 bases between. The CDR3 loop is CASSDWDTSKYV. DNA of the CDR3: TGTGCCAGCAGTGACTGGGATACGAGCAAGTACGTC.

This clonotype was detected many times. The rearrangement links TRBV7-2 to TRBJ2-2, with TRBD1 identical over 9 bases. The CDR3 has 17 amino acids. Germline V gene lookup returns CDR1 SGHTA and CDR2 FQGNSA. Trimming cost V 2 bases and J 7 bases; bases outside gene matches: 11. This CDR3 reads CASSLLWKQGAGGELFF. DNA of the CDR3: TGTGCCAGCAGCTTACTCTGGAAACAGGGGGCTGGCGGGGAGCTGTTTTTT.

Many counts were recorded for this clonotype. V is TRBV2 and J is TRBJ2-2, with 11 nucleotides matching TRBD2. From germline, CDR1 is SNHLY and CDR2 FYNNEI. The CDR3 covers 14 residues. The trim removed 6 bases at V and 3 bases at J, leaving 0 bases unmatched. CDR3 coding DNA: TGTGCCAGCAGGGGACTAGCGGACACCGGGGAGCTGTTTTTT. As protein: CASRGLADTGELFF.

This rearrangement joins TRBV20-1 to TRBJ1-1; D unresolved. Between the trimmed V and J ends, which lost 6 bases and 1 base, there was a span of 6 bases. Germline values: CDR1 DFQATT, CDR2 SNEGSKA (reference sequence). The CDR3 length is 11 residues. The CDR3 coding sequence is TGCAGTGCCCGGGCGAACACTGAAGCTTTCTTT. It codes for CSARANTEAFF.

This clonotype has a handful of counts. The chain has TRBV6-6 and TRBJ1-1; D might be TRBD1 (6 bases). V shed 0 bases and J shed 1 base, with 9 bases lying between them. Germline V gives CDR1 MNHNY, CDR2 SVGAGI (reference sequence). The CDR3 loop spans 15 amino acids. The CDR3 bases are TGTGCCAGCAGTTACTCCCAGGGGAGGAACACTGAAGCTTTCTTT. It yields the protein CASSYSQGRNTEAFF.

In this sample, this clonotype turned up a few times. The rearrangement joins TRBV20-1 to TRBJ1-2; TRBD1 matches 7 bases. Unmatched junction bases numbered 9, after V lost 4 bases and J lost 7 bases. CDR1 and CDR2 (germline): DFQATT, SNEGSKA (reference sequence). There are 13 residues in the CDR3. CDR3 sequence: CSATTGTTRGYTF. The CDR3 DNA follows: TGCAGTGCTACGACAGGGACCACCCGTGGCTACACCTTC.